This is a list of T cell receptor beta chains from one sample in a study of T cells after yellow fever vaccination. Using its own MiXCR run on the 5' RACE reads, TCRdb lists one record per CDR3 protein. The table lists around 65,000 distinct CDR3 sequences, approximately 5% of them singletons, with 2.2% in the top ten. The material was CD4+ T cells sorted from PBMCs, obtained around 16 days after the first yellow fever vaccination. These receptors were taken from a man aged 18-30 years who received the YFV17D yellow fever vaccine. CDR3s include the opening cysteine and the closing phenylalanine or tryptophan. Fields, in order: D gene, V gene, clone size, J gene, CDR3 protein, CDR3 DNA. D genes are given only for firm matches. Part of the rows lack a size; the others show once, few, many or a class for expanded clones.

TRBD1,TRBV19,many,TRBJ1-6,CASSPLTGDDSPLHF,TGTGCCAGTAGTCCCTTAACAGGGGACGATTCACCCCTCCACTTT
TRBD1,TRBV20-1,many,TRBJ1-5,CSARARFPGQGRQPQHF,TGCAGTGCTAGAGCACGATTCCCCGGACAGGGTCGCCAGCCCCAGCATTTT
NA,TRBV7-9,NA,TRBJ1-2,CASSLVGPQRGGYTF,TGTGCCAGCAGCTTAGTGGGACCACAAAGAGGAGGCTACACCTTC
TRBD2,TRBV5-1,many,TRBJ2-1,CASSWGAAGRNNEQFF,TGCGCCAGCAGTTGGGGAGCAGCGGGGCGAAACAATGAGCAGTTCTTC
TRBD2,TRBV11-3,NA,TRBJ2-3,CASSLGGGRETDTQYF,TGTGCCAGCAGCTTAGGTGGCGGGAGGGAGACAGATACGCAGTATTTT
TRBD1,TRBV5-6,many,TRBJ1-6,CASSRRKTGWDSPLHF,TGTGCCAGCAGCCGCCGGAAGACAGGGTGGGATTCACCCCTCCACTTT
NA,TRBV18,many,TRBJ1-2,CASSRTGRDGYTF,TGTGCCAGCTCGCGAACGGGGCGCGATGGCTACACCTTC
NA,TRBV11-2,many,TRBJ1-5,CASSLNSNQPQHF,TGTGCCAGCAGCCTAAATAGCAATCAGCCCCAGCATTTT
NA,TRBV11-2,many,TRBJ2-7,CASSPLGDTLLGEQYF,TGTGCCAGCAGCCCGCTAGGGGACACCCTCTTGGGGGAGCAGTACTTC
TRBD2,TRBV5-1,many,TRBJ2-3,CASSLWLAGASTDTQYF,TGCGCCAGCAGCTTGTGGCTAGCGGGGGCCTCCACAGATACGCAGTATTTT
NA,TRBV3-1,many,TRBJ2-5,CASSPGRSQETQYF,TGTGCCAGCAGCCCGGGACGGAGCCAAGAGACCCAGTACTTC
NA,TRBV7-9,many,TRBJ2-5,CASSRRRAGETQYF,TGTGCCAGCAGCCGACGAAGGGCGGGGGAGACCCAGTACTTC
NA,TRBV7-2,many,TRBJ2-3,CASSSTGTAGTDTQYF,TGTGCCAGCAGCTCCACCGGGACCGCGGGGACAGATACGCAGTATTTT
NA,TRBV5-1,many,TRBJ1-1,CASSLVGERNTEAFF,TGCGCCAGCAGCTTGGTCGGGGAGAGAAACACTGAAGCTTTCTTT
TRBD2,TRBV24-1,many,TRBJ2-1,CATSDYGGAYNEQFF,TGTGCCACCAGTGATTATGGGGGGGCCTACAATGAGCAGTTCTTC
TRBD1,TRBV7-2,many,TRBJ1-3,CASSSGQGDTIYF,TGTGCCAGCAGCTCCGGACAGGGAGACACCATATATTTT
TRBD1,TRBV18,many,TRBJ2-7,CASSLGTATYEQYF,TGTGCCAGCTCACTTGGGACAGCAACTTACGAGCAGTACTTC
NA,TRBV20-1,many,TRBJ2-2,CSARDWRGDTGELFF,TGCAGTGCTAGAGATTGGAGGGGGGACACCGGGGAGCTGTTTTTT
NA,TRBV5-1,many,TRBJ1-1,CASNDWGGTEAFF,TGCGCCAGCAACGACTGGGGCGGGACTGAAGCTTTCTTT
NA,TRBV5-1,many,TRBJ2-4,CASSLVGRNIQYF,TGCGCCAGCAGCTTGGTAGGGAGAAACATTCAGTACTTC
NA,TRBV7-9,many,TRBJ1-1,CASSSGVFIEAFF,TGTGCCAGCAGCTCAGGGGTGTTCATTGAAGCTTTCTTT
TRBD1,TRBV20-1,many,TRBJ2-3,CSTNRGRDTDTQYF,TGCAGTACGAACAGGGGCAGGGACACAGATACGCAGTATTTT
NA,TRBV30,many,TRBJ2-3,CAWSVSEAADTQYF,TGTGCCTGGAGTGTAAGCGAGGCAGCAGATACGCAGTATTTT
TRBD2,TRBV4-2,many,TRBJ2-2,CASSPGTSGTGELFF,TGTGCCAGCAGCCCCGGGACTAGCGGAACCGGGGAGCTGTTTTTT
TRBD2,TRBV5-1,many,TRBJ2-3,CASSRLAGEVDTQYF,TGCGCCAGCAGCAGGCTAGCGGGGGAGGTAGATACGCAGTATTTT
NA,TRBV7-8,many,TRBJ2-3,CASSPPEVDVLTDTQYF,TGTGCCAGCAGCCCTCCCGAGGTGGACGTCCTCACAGATACGCAGTATTTT
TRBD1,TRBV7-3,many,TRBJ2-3,CASSSSTGAGTDTQYF,TGTGCCAGCAGCTCTTCGACAGGGGCAGGAACAGATACGCAGTATTTT
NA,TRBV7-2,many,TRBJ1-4,CASSRGGNEKLFF,TGTGCCAGCAGCCGGGGGGGAAATGAAAAACTGTTTTTT
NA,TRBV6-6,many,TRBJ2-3,CASSGAGDTQYF,TGTGCCAGCAGTGGGGCGGGGGATACGCAGTATTTT
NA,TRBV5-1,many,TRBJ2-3,CASSAGTGSTDTQYF,TGCGCCAGCAGCGCCGGGACCGGCAGCACAGATACGCAGTATTTT
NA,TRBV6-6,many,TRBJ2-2,CASNRVPGELFF,TGTGCCAGCAATAGGGTCCCCGGGGAGCTGTTTTTT
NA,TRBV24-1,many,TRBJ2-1,CATSDLWAALWFF,TGTGCCACCAGTGATTTATGGGCAGCCCTTTGGTTCTTC
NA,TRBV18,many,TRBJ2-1,CASSLRTDLSSYNEQFF,TGTGCCAGCTCTCTCCGGACGGATTTAAGCTCCTACAATGAGCAGTTCTTC
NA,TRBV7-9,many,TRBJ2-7,CASSKRSPYEQYF,TGTGCCAGCAGCAAACGTTCGCCCTACGAGCAGTACTTC
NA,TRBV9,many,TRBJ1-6,CASSVGPLVGSPLHF,TGTGCCAGCAGCGTCGGGCCGCTGGTGGGGTCACCCCTCCACTTT
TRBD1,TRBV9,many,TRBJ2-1,CASSVTGQGTYNEQFF,TGTGCCAGCAGTGTAACGGGACAGGGGACTTACAATGAGCAGTTCTTC
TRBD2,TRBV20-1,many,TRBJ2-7,CSARRASGGADEQYF,TGCAGTGCTAGACGGGCTAGCGGGGGGGCCGACGAGCAGTACTTC
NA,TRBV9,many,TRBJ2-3,CASSVGGNTDTQYF,TGTGCCAGCAGCGTAGGCGGGAACACAGATACGCAGTATTTT
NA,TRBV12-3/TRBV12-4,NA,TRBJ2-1,CASSLETPGNEQFF,TGTGCCAGCAGTTTAGAGACTCCTGGGAATGAGCAGTTCTTC
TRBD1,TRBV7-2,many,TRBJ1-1,CASSLQKDREAFF,TGTGCCAGCAGCCTCCAGAAGGACAGGGAAGCTTTCTTT
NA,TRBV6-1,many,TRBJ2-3,CASSDTGGVTDTQYF,TGTGCCAGCAGTGACACAGGCGGGGTGACAGATACGCAGTATTTT
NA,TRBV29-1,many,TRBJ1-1,CSVEGVGGANTEAFF,TGCAGCGTTGAGGGTGTTGGGGGTGCGAACACTGAAGCTTTCTTT
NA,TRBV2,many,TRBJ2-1,CASSRAEYNEQFF,TGTGCCAGCAGTCGTGCCGAGTACAATGAGCAGTTCTTC
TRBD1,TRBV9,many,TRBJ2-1,CASSVTGDSYNEQFF,TGTGCCAGCAGCGTCACAGGGGATTCCTACAATGAGCAGTTCTTC
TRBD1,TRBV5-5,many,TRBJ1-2,CASSLRQGSFGYTF,TGTGCCAGCAGCCTCAGACAGGGGAGTTTTGGCTACACCTTC
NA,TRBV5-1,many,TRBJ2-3,CASRPRGQFRQEAWNTQYF,TGCGCCAGCCGGCCTCGGGGACAATTCCGACAGGAAGCTTGGAATACGCAGTATTTT
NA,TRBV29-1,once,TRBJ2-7,CSVVGWDKGDYEQYF,TGCAGCGTTGTAGGTTGGGACAAGGGGGACTACGAGCAGTACTTC
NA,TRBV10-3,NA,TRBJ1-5,CAISEVDQPQHF,TGTGCCATCAGTGAGGTGGATCAGCCCCAGCATTTT
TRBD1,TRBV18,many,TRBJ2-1,CASFRDRATYNEQFF,TGTGCCAGCTTTCGGGACAGGGCAACCTACAATGAGCAGTTCTTC
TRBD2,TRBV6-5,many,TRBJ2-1,CASSWSGGGGNEQFF,TGTGCCAGCAGTTGGTCGGGAGGGGGAGGCAATGAGCAGTTCTTC
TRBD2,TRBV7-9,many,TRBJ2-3,CASSWGLAAPDTQYF,TGTGCCAGCAGCTGGGGACTAGCGGCACCAGATACGCAGTATTTT
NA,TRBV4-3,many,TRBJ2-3,CASSQVGADTQYF,TGCGCCAGCAGCCAAGTAGGGGCAGATACGCAGTATTTT
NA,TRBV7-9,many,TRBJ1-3,CASSLLFWDNSGNTIYF,TGTGCCAGCAGCTTATTGTTTTGGGACAACTCTGGAAACACCATATATTTT
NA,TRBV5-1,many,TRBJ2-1,CASSPQQGSYNEQFF,TGCGCCAGCAGCCCGCAACAGGGATCCTACAATGAGCAGTTCTTC
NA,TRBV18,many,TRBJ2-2,CASPTAEPLGTGELFF,TGTGCCAGCCCGACAGCGGAGCCGCTGGGTACCGGGGAGCTGTTTTTT
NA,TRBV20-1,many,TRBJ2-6,CSVPRGWQSGANVLTF,TGCAGTGTTCCCCGGGGATGGCAGTCTGGGGCCAACGTCCTGACTTTC
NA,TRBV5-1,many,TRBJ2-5,CASSWASQEGETQYF,TGCGCCAGCAGCTGGGCTTCACAGGAAGGAGAGACCCAGTACTTC